Following are 28 T cell receptor beta chains from one sample sequenced in a study of CD8 T cells in Susac syndrome. RNA totalling about 0.45 to 1 ug underwent reverse transcription with random hexamers. Using its own MiXCR run on the immunoSEQ multiplex PCR reads, TCRdb lists one record per CDR3 protein. The sample has over 130,000 distinct CDR3 sequences; approximately 95% are singletons. The specimen was CD4+ T cells from PBMCs. Receptor source: a human donor with Susac syndrome.

This sequence joins TRBV20-1 and TRBJ2-3; D unresolved. The germline V gene has CDR1 DFQATT and CDR2 SNEGSKA (reference sequence). The CDR3 is 12 amino acids. The V and J ends lost 4 bases and 3 bases respectively, with 8 bases between them. The CDR3 DNA sequence: TGCAGTGCTACCCTGGATACAGATACGCAGTATTTT. As protein: CSATLDTDTQYF.

J is TRBJ1-1 and V is TRBV30; a weak D match, TRBD1 (5 bases). The V and J ends lost 5 bases and 8 bases respectively, with 9 bases between them. Germline assignment: CDR1 GTSNPN and CDR2 SVGIG (reference sequence). This CDR3 comprises 10 residues. CDR3 bases: TGTGCCTGGGGGACGCCAGAAGCTTTCTTT. Translated: CAWGTPEAFF.

This rearrangement joins TRBV7-2 to TRBJ2-7; 8 bases map to TRBD2. CDR3 length equals 11 residues. Germline values: CDR1 SGHTA, CDR2 FQGNSA. Losses at the gene ends were 9 bases for V and 7 bases for J; bases not matched to a gene: 5. In nucleotides, the CDR3 is TGTGCCAGTATGGTAGCGGGAGAGCAGTACTTC. Translating gives CASMVAGEQYF.

The gene calls are TRBV29-1 and TRBJ1-3; possibly TRBD1 for D (5 bases). The germline V gene encodes CDR1 SQVTM and CDR2 ANQGSEA. This CDR3 is built from 14 residues. V was cut by 3 bases and J by 2 bases, with 11 bases left in between. CDR3 sequence reads: CSVEGREAGNTIYF. In DNA form, the CDR3 reads TGCAGCGTTGAGGGCAGGGAAGCTGGAAACACCATATATTTT.

The chain is built from TRBV3-1 and TRBJ2-3; D ambiguous. V lost 2 bases to trimming and J lost 3 bases, with 15 bases between them. This CDR3 has 16 residues. Germline V gene data show CDR1 as LGHDT and CDR2 as YNNKEL (reference sequence). CDR3 sequence reads: CASSQFVVVGTDTQYF. The CDR3 DNA reads as TGTGCCAGCAGCCAATTTGTCGTGGTGGGGACAGATACGCAGTATTTT.

This sequence joins TRBV30 and TRBJ2-1; 7 nucleotides align to TRBD2. J lost 9 bases, V lost 3 bases, and 8 bases had no gene match. The CDR3 has 13 amino acids. The germline gives CDR1 GTSNPN, CDR2 SVGIG (reference sequence). The CDR3 DNA is TGTGCCTGGAGCCAGACGCGCGGGGGTGAGCAGTTCTTC. Its translation: CAWSQTRGGEQFF.

The rearrangement joins TRBV7-2 to TRBJ1-4, with 9 positions matching TRBD1. The CDR3 sequence is 14 residues long. Germline-derived CDR1 and CDR2 are SGHTA and FQGNSA. Losses at the gene ends were 5 bases for V and 4 bases for J; bases not matched to a gene: 2. The CDR3 DNA reads as TGTGCCAGCAGCGCGGGACAGGGTAATGAAAAACTGTTTTTT. Its translation is CASSAGQGNEKLFF.

The chain joins TRBV5-1 to TRBJ2-5; unclear D gene. The germline gives CDR1 SGHRS, CDR2 YFSETQ. The CDR3 has 12 amino acids. Trimming stripped 4 bases from V and 2 bases from J, with 6 bases between. The CDR3 reads CASSQGQETQYF. The DNA of the CDR3 is TGCGCCAGCAGCCAAGGGCAAGAGACCCAGTACTTC. Based on the CDR3 plus reference TRBV5-1 and TRBJ2-5, the full variable domain is KAGVTQTPRYLIKTRGQQVTLSCSPISGHRSVSWYQQTPGQGLQFLFEYFSETQRNKGNFPGRFSGRQFSNSRSEMNVSTLELGDSALYLCASSQGQETQYFGPGTRLLVL.

The chain has TRBV20-1 and TRBJ2-5; 8 bases line up with TRBD2. Germline CDR1 and CDR2: DFQATT and SNEGSKA (reference sequence). The CDR3 is 14 residues long. After removal of 7 bases from V and 4 bases from J, the junction contained 11 bases not matched to a gene. The CDR3 reads CSVSAGDHLETQYF. The CDR3 DNA follows: TGCAGTGTCTCAGCGGGAGACCATTTAGAGACCCAGTACTTC.

This chain joins TRBV13 and TRBJ2-2; D possibly uses TRBD1 or TRBD2 (5 bases each). The CDR3 runs 16 residues. Trimming took 3 bases from V and 6 from J, leaving 17 bases between them. From germline, CDR1 is PRHDT and CDR2 FYEKMQ (reference sequence). The CDR3 reads CASSFPQVGEAGELFF. CDR3 nucleotide sequence: TGTGCCAGCAGCTTCCCCCAGGTGGGGGAAGCCGGGGAGCTGTTTTTT.

The chain has TRBV2 and TRBJ2-7; D gene uncertain. Per the germline V gene, CDR1 is SNHLY and CDR2 is FYNNEI. Trimming took off 3 bases at V and 0 bases at J, with 9 bases between the two ends. CDR3 length: 14 residues. CDR3 in DNA: TGTGCCAGCAGTGACCAGGACGTCTCCTACGAGCAGTACTTC. Translation gives CASSDQDVSYEQYF. Together with reference TRBV2 and TRBJ2-7, the CDR3 gives the full variable domain: EPEVTQTPSHQVTQMGQEVILRCVPISNHLYFYWYRQILGQKVEFLVSFYNNEISEKSEIFDDQFSVERPDGSNFTLKIRSTKLEDSAMYFCASSDQDVSYEQYFGPGTRLTVT.

The chain links TRBV4-2 to TRBJ2-3, with 10 nucleotides matching TRBD2. Germline CDR1 is LGHNA and CDR2 is YNFKEQ. CDR3 size: 16 residues. With 2 bases clipped from V and 5 bases from J, the junction kept 7 bases outside the gene matches. CDR3 protein: CASSQNSGGWGDTQYF. For the CDR3, the DNA is TGTGCCAGCAGCCAAAATAGCGGGGGGTGGGGAGATACGCAGTATTTT.

The chain employs TRBV9 and TRBJ2-7, with D possibly TRBD1 on 6 matching bases. Germline CDR1 and CDR2: SGDLS and YYNGEE. V was clipped by 5 bases and J by 0 bases, with 12 bases between them. The CDR3 is made up of 14 amino acids. Here the CDR3 reads CASSPRQDSYEQYF. The CDR3, as DNA: TGTGCCAGCAGTCCCCGACAGGACTCCTACGAGCAGTACTTC.

J is TRBJ2-1 and V is TRBV10-3; D is perhaps TRBD1 (6 bases). The CDR3 runs 14 residues. Per the germline V gene, CDR1 is ENHRY and CDR2 is SYGVKD. V lost 10 bases, J lost 9 bases, and 22 bases lay in between. The CDR3: CATVAGARGGEQFF. The CDR3 DNA follows: TGTGCCACTGTTGCAGGGGCCCGGGGCGGTGAGCAGTTCTTC.

V usage is TRBV24-1 and J usage is TRBJ2-1; 7 nucleotides match TRBD2. Trimming took 2 bases from V and 2 from J; bases not matched to a gene: 5. Germline V gene sequence: CDR1 KGHDR, CDR2 SFDVKD. The CDR3 has 16 residues. The CDR3 coding sequence is TGTGCCACCAGTGATTCAAGCGGGAAAACCTACAATGAGCAGTTCTTC. This gives the protein CATSDSSGKTYNEQFF.

In nucleotides, the CDR3 is TGCGCCAGCAGCTCGGGACAGCACACAGATACGCAGTATTTT. It codes for CASSSGQHTDTQYF. The chain is built from TRBV5-1 and TRBJ2-3, with TRBD1 identical over 7 bases. The CDR3 runs to 14 residues. The V gene's germline CDR1 is SGHRS and CDR2 YFSETQ. Germline trimming cut 3 bases from V and 2 bases from J; bases unmatched to any gene: 3.

The chain uses TRBV4-2 and TRBJ1-2, with D uncertain. Germline lookup yields CDR1 LGHNA and CDR2 YNFKEQ. Trimming cost V 6 bases and J 2 bases, with 4 bases left between them. There are 11 residues in the CDR3. DNA of the CDR3: TGTGCCAGCAGGCAGAACTATGGCTACACCTTC. Protein: CASRQNYGYTF.

The chain employs TRBV11-1 and TRBJ2-7; D ambiguous. Germline loops: CDR1 SGHAT, CDR2 FQDESV (reference sequence). The V end lost 4 bases, the J end lost 3 bases, and 13 bases lay between the germline ends. The CDR3 is 14 amino acids. DNA for the CDR3: TGTGCCAGCAGCTCCGACTTGTCCGTCTACGAGCAGTACTTC. It yields the protein CASSSDLSVYEQYF.

The chain joins TRBV29-1 to TRBJ1-2, with 7 bases aligning to TRBD1. The CDR3 totals 19 residues. Germline V gene lookup returns CDR1 SQVTM and CDR2 ANQGSEA. The ends lost 0 bases at V and 8 bases at J; junction bases unmatched: 24. CDR3 protein: CSVEDRRVLQGYRGAGYTF. The CDR3 DNA follows: TGCAGCGTTGAAGATCGAAGGGTGTTGCAAGGGTACAGGGGCGCAGGCTACACCTTC.

The gene calls are TRBV7-9 and TRBJ2-3; D remains unclear. Trimming shortened V by 1 base and J by 3 bases, and 11 bases separated the two germline ends. Germline V lookup: CDR1 SEHNR, CDR2 FQNEAQ (reference sequence). The CDR3 extends over 15 amino acids. The CDR3 loop reads CASSLEAAGTDTQYF. The CDR3 nucleotides read TGTGCCAGCAGCTTAGAAGCCGCTGGGACAGATACGCAGTATTTT.

The V gene is TRBV24-1, the J gene TRBJ2-1; possible D gene TRBD2, 5 bases. The CDR3 runs to 15 residues. Trimming took 1 base from V and 8 from J, leaving 14 bases between them. The germline V gene encodes CDR1 KGHDR and CDR2 SFDVKD. The CDR3 loop is CATSDFRRRRDEQFF. The CDR3 nucleotides are TGTGCCACCAGTGATTTCAGGAGGAGGAGAGATGAGCAGTTCTTC.

This chain uses TRBV4-3 with TRBJ2-7; D is undetermined. V gave up 0 bases and J gave up 2 bases, with 8 bases separating them. Per germline, CDR1 LGHNA and CDR2 YSLEER. The CDR3 runs to 14 residues. Written as DNA, the CDR3 is TGCGCCAGCAGCCAAGATAAGTCTACCTACGAGCAGTACTTC. Protein product: CASSQDKSTYEQYF.

The chain combines TRBV7-9 with TRBJ1-1, with 7 bases fitting TRBD1. Germline CDR1 is SEHNR and CDR2 is FQNEAQ (reference sequence). The V gene end was trimmed by 5 bases and the J gene end by 6 bases; junction bases not matched to a gene: 9. The CDR3 totals 14 residues. CDR3 amino acids: CASSPDRDRPEAFF. The CDR3 DNA reads TGTGCCAGCAGCCCAGACAGGGATCGCCCTGAAGCTTTCTTT.

The J gene is TRBJ2-1, the V gene TRBV7-2; D may correspond to TRBD1 or TRBD2 (5 bases each). The CDR3 totals 13 residues. Per germline, CDR1 SGHTA and CDR2 FQGNSA. The V end lost 2 bases, the J end lost 9 bases, and 11 bases lay between the germline ends. Here the CDR3 reads CASSLSRDGEQFF. Written as DNA, the CDR3 is TGTGCCAGCAGCTTATCCAGGGACGGTGAGCAGTTCTTC.

The chain uses TRBV7-9 and TRBJ1-1; possibly TRBD1 for D (5 bases). The CDR3 runs 15 residues. CDR1 is SEHNR and CDR2 is FQNEAQ in the germline V gene (reference sequence). Trimming shortened V by 2 bases and J by 0 bases, and 10 bases separated the two germline ends. This CDR3 reads CASSLPTDLNTEAFF. For the CDR3, the DNA is TGTGCCAGCAGCTTACCGACAGACTTGAACACTGAAGCTTTCTTT.

This chain joins TRBV11-2 and TRBJ2-3; 11 bases match TRBD2. CDR3 size: 20 residues. Germline lookup yields CDR1 SGHAT and CDR2 FQNNGV. V dropped 7 bases and J dropped 1; count of bases not matched to a gene: 19. The CDR3 loop reads CASTTVGSGRARVGTDTQYF. CDR3 bases: TGTGCCAGCACCACCGTAGGTAGCGGGAGGGCCAGAGTTGGCACAGATACGCAGTATTTT.

This clonotype was counted once. The rearrangement uses TRBV5-1 and TRBJ2-7, with D tentatively TRBD2 (6 bases). CDR3 size: 13 residues. Trimming pared 3 bases from V and 3 bases from J, leaving 10 bases between. Germline-derived CDR1 and CDR2 are SGHRS and YFSETQ. CDR3 residues: CASSWKEGYEQYF. The DNA of the CDR3 is TGCGCCAGCAGCTGGAAGGAGGGCTACGAGCAGTACTTC.

This clonotype showed up just a few times. This chain connects TRBV7-2 to TRBJ2-3, with TRBD1 identical over 9 bases. V lost 4 bases and J lost 3; bases outside the gene matches: 2. From germline, CDR1 is SGHTA and CDR2 FQGNSA. The CDR3 sequence is 14 residues long. CDR3 loop: CASSSGQGTDTQYF. The CDR3 bases are TGTGCCAGCAGCTCCGGACAGGGGACAGATACGCAGTATTTT.